These 26 T cell receptor beta chains were sequenced from one sample in a study of blood T cell repertoires in COVID-19. Sequencing was performed with immunoSEQ multiplex PCR; in TCRdb, only in-frame clones are kept and a portion is missing. The sample shows under 200,000 clones, around four fifths of them seen only once. The sample was peripheral blood. These receptors were taken from an elderly woman with COVID-19, enrolled during active disease.

This chain connects TRBV27 to TRBJ1-5; D uncertain. The V gene lost 6 bases and the J gene lost 4 bases, with 10 bases spanning the gap. Germline-derived CDR1 and CDR2 are MNHEY and SMNVEV (reference sequence). This CDR3 comprises 13 residues. The CDR3 sequence: CASSRYRNQPQHF. The DNA of the CDR3 is TGTGCCAGCAGCCGTTATCGGAATCAGCCCCAGCATTTT.

This clone was seen just once. The CDR3 loop reads CASSNSGGGELFF. Here the CDR3 DNA reads TGTGCCAGCAGCAATTCCGGGGGCGGGGAGCTGTTTTTT. The chain recombines TRBV6-5 with TRBJ2-2, with a tentative D call TRBD2 (6 bases). The germline V and J ends were trimmed by 6 bases and 7 bases, with 12 bases remaining between them. Per the germline V gene, CDR1 is MNHEY and CDR2 is SVGAGI. The CDR3 loop spans 13 amino acids.

The chain combines TRBV10-3 with TRBJ2-5; tentative D call: TRBD2 (5 bases). V lost 2 bases and J lost 2, with 6 bases in between. Germline V gene lookup returns CDR1 ENHRY and CDR2 SYGVKD. The CDR3 has 13 amino acids. The DNA for the CDR3 is TGTGCCATCAGTGAGCGGGAACAAGAGACCCAGTACTTC. Protein product: CAISEREQETQYF.

The chain is built from TRBV10-1 and TRBJ1-1; 8 positions agree with TRBD1. The CDR3 spans 16 residues. V shed 7 bases, J shed 0 bases, and the junction held 10 bases outside the gene matches. Per germline, CDR1 WNHNN and CDR2 SYGVQD (reference sequence). In nucleotides, the CDR3 is TGCGCCAGCATACCCTCGACAGGGGAGATGAACACTGAAGCTTTCTTT. Residues: CASIPSTGEMNTEAFF.

This clone was seen more than once but under ten times. This rearrangement joins TRBV7-9 to TRBJ2-7; unclear D gene. This CDR3 spans 12 amino acids. Germline V CDR1 and CDR2: SEHNR, FQNEAQ (reference sequence). Between the trimmed V and J ends, which lost 5 bases and 0 bases, there was a span of 5 bases. The CDR3 loop is CASSPLSYEQYF. CDR3 in DNA: TGTGCCAGCAGCCCCCTCTCCTACGAGCAGTACTTC.

The CDR3 is CASSSALNTEAFF. DNA for the CDR3: TGTGCCAGCAGCTCCGCCCTAAACACTGAAGCTTTCTTT. The genes are TRBV7-3 and TRBJ1-1, with D hard to call. The CDR3 loop spans 13 amino acids. From germline, CDR1 is SGHTA and CDR2 FQGTGA. V was pared by 4 bases and J by 2 bases, with 8 bases between. The full variable domain, its missing parts supplied by reference TRBV7-3 and TRBJ1-1, is GAGVSQTPSNKVTEKGKYVELRCDPISGHTALYWYRQSLGQGPEFLIYFQGTGAADDSGLPNDRFFAVRPEGSVSTLKIQRTERGDSAVYLCASSSALNTEAFFGQGTRLTVV.

This clone has a single count. The chain couples TRBV5-1 to TRBJ2-1; tentatively, D is TRBD2 (5 bases). The CDR3 length is 16 residues. V lost 4 bases to trimming and J lost 1 base, with 15 bases between them. CDR1 is SGHRS, CDR2 YFSETQ, per germline. In DNA, the CDR3 is TGCGCCAGCAGCCTGGCGGGTGGACTTTCCTACAATGAGCAGTTCTTC. This sequence encodes CASSLAGGLSYNEQFF.

V is TRBV7-3 and J is TRBJ2-7; 12 nucleotides line up with TRBD2. Germline V CDR1 and CDR2: SGHTA, FQGTGA. The length of the CDR3 is 16 residues. Trimming cost V 5 bases and J 7 bases; bases outside gene matches: 12. In DNA, the CDR3 is TGTGCCAGCAGCCCCCGGCTAGCGGGAGGGCAATGGGAGCAGTACTTC. Protein: CASSPRLAGGQWEQYF.

This chain links TRBV9 with TRBJ2-1, with 7 bases aligning to TRBD2. This CDR3 has 16 amino acids. J gave up 2 bases and V 0 bases, and 5 bases lay outside the gene matches. Germline lookup yields CDR1 SGDLS and CDR2 YYNGEE. CDR3 bases: TGTGCCAGCAGCGTAGTCGGCGGGGGAGCCTACAATGAGCAGTTCTTC. Protein product: CASSVVGGGAYNEQFF.

This clone was picked up a small number of times. This rearrangement joins TRBV29-1 to TRBJ2-1; 9 nucleotides agree with TRBD2. V was pared by 2 bases and J by 7 bases, with 3 bases of the junction left unmatched. Germline V gene data show CDR1 as SQVTM and CDR2 as ANQGSEA. The CDR3 totals 13 residues. CDR3 DNA sequence: TGCAGCGTTGAACTAGCGGGGAGGAATGAGCAGTTCTTC. It specifies CSVELAGRNEQFF.

V and J are TRBV9 and TRBJ1-5; unclear D gene. The germline gives CDR1 SGDLS, CDR2 YYNGEE. V lost 4 bases, J lost 0 bases, and 11 bases lay in between. This CDR3 comprises 15 residues. CDR3 sequence: CASSLDGVSNQPQHF. The DNA of the CDR3 is TGTGCCAGCAGCCTGGACGGGGTTAGCAATCAGCCCCAGCATTTT.

V gene TRBV6-5 combines with J gene TRBJ1-1; unclear D gene. The germline gives CDR1 MNHEY, CDR2 SVGAGI. This CDR3 spans 13 amino acids. The germline V and J ends were trimmed by 6 bases and 1 base, with 9 bases remaining between them. The CDR3 region has the DNA TGTGCCAGCAGGCCTACTACGAACACTGAAGCTTTCTTT. Encoded protein: CASRPTTNTEAFF.

This clone was found once. This chain links TRBV11-2 with TRBJ1-2; no reliable D call. V was shortened by 1 base and J by 4 bases, with 7 bases between the two germline ends. CDR1 is SGHAT and CDR2 is FQNNGV in the germline V gene. The CDR3 has 13 residues. The CDR3 here is CASSLGASYGYTF. In nucleotides, the CDR3 is TGTGCCAGCAGCTTAGGCGCCTCCTATGGCTACACCTTC.

The rearrangement links TRBV5-1 to TRBJ2-1; perhaps TRBD2 as D (5 bases). Trimming pared 3 bases from V and 3 bases from J, leaving 13 bases between. This CDR3 has 15 residues. Germline lookup yields CDR1 SGHRS and CDR2 YFSETQ. Written as DNA, the CDR3 is TGCGCCAGCAGCTCGGACTTTTCGGTCTACAATGAGCAGTTCTTC. Protein product: CASSSDFSVYNEQFF.

The chain combines TRBV2 with TRBJ1-6; 7 bases agree with TRBD1. CDR1 and CDR2 from the germline V gene are SNHLY and FYNNEI. With V trimmed by 4 bases and J by 8 bases, 5 bases remained unmatched. The CDR3 is made up of 14 amino acids. This CDR3 is CASSGGGLYSPLHF. The CDR3 DNA reads as TGTGCCAGCAGTGGAGGGGGCCTTTATTCACCCCTCCACTTT.

V gene TRBV20-1 combines with J gene TRBJ2-5; possible D gene TRBD2, 6 bases. The CDR3 sequence is 16 residues long. Germline assignment: CDR1 DFQATT and CDR2 SNEGSKA (reference sequence). V lost 3 bases and J lost 0, with 17 bases in between. CDR3 residues: CSASLRGTPHQETQYF. DNA for the CDR3: TGCAGTGCTAGTCTTCGGGGGACTCCCCACCAAGAGACCCAGTACTTC.

This clone has a single count. This sequence joins TRBV7-9 and TRBJ1-2; 7 bases map to TRBD1. Germline trimming cut 5 bases from V and 6 bases from J; bases unmatched to any gene: 3. The germline V gene has CDR1 SEHNR and CDR2 FQNEAQ (reference sequence). The CDR3 has 12 amino acids. CDR3 residues: CASSIGTDGYTF. In DNA, the CDR3 is TGTGCCAGCAGCATCGGGACAGATGGCTACACCTTC.

The J gene is TRBJ2-1, the V gene TRBV9; 10 nucleotides agree with TRBD2. This CDR3 has 17 residues. With V trimmed by 0 bases and J by 7 bases, 10 bases remained unmatched. CDR1 and CDR2 from the germline V gene are SGDLS and YYNGEE. The DNA for the CDR3 is TGTGCCAGCAGCGTAGGATCCGGAACGACTAGCGGGAATGAGCAGTTCTTC. Protein sequence: CASSVGSGTTSGNEQFF.

V usage is TRBV29-1 and J usage is TRBJ2-5, with D maybe TRBD2 (5 bases). In germline, CDR1 is SQVTM, CDR2 ANQGSEA. The ends were cut back, 4 bases at V and 3 bases at J, with 12 bases in the middle. CDR3 length equals 13 residues. The CDR3 DNA follows: TGCAGCGTTGTCCCGGGGTTAGAAGAGACCCAGTACTTC. This translates into CSVVPGLEETQYF.

In this sample, this clone turned up once. This rearrangement joins TRBV9 to TRBJ2-2; TRBD1 matches 7 bases. The length of the CDR3 is 18 residues. In germline, CDR1 is SGDLS, CDR2 YYNGEE. V shed 4 bases, J shed 1 base, and the junction held 13 bases outside the gene matches. This CDR3 is CASSPSPRTGLNTGELFF. CDR3 nucleotides: TGTGCCAGCAGCCCGTCCCCTCGGACAGGACTGAACACCGGGGAGCTGTTTTTT.

The rearrangement links TRBV5-4 to TRBJ1-3, with no clear D. Germline V gives CDR1 SGHNT, CDR2 YYREEE (reference sequence). Trimming stripped 4 bases from V and 4 bases from J, with 9 bases between. CDR3 length: 13 amino acids. The CDR3, as DNA: TGTGCCAGCAGCCCACTCCTCGGAAACACCATATATTTT. Its translation: CASSPLLGNTIYF.

The chain combines TRBV6-6 with TRBJ2-5, with TRBD2 matching 9 bases. The CDR3 extends over 15 amino acids. The V gene's germline CDR1 is MNHNY and CDR2 SVGAGI (reference sequence). After removal of 5 bases from V and 2 bases from J, the junction contained 6 bases not matched to a gene. The CDR3 DNA follows: TGTGCCAGCAGTCACCAAAGCGGGGGGCAAGAGACCCAGTACTTC. As protein: CASSHQSGGQETQYF.

V and J are TRBV28 and TRBJ1-2; D perhaps matches TRBD1 (5 bases). Germline V gene sequence: CDR1 MDHEN, CDR2 SYDVKM. The CDR3 covers 12 residues. V dropped 7 bases and J dropped 8 bases, with 14 bases sitting between them. The CDR3 bases are TGTGCCAGCACCTCTGGGGGGGACGGCTACACCTTC. Translated: CASTSGGDGYTF.

V is TRBV5-1 and J is TRBJ2-7; 10 bases are shared with TRBD1. CDR1 and CDR2 from the germline V gene are SGHRS and YFSETQ. This CDR3 has 15 amino acids. V was pared by 2 bases and J by 2 bases, with 4 bases of the junction left unmatched. The CDR3 spells CASSLPGQGPYEQYF. DNA for the CDR3: TGCGCCAGCAGCTTACCGGGACAGGGGCCCTACGAGCAGTACTTC. The full variable domain, rest sourced from reference TRBV5-1 and TRBJ2-7, is KAGVTQTPRYLIKTRGQQVTLSCSPISGHRSVSWYQQTPGQGLQFLFEYFSETQRNKGNFPGRFSGRQFSNSRSEMNVSTLELGDSALYLCASSLPGQGPYEQYFGPGTRLTVT.

In DNA form, the CDR3 reads TGTGCCAGCAGCTTGGCCGTTGAAGCTTTCTTT. This translates into CASSLAVEAFF. The V and J genes are TRBV5-6 and TRBJ1-1; D is undetermined. Germline values: CDR1 SGHDT, CDR2 YYEEEE. This CDR3 is 11 amino acids long. V lost 0 bases to trimming and J lost 7 bases, with 4 bases between them. Drawing the rest from reference TRBV5-6 and TRBJ1-1, the complete variable domain is DAGVTQSPTHLIKTRGQQVTLRCSPKSGHDTVSWYQQALGQGPQFIFQYYEEEERQRGNFPDRFSGHQFPNYSSELNVNALLLGDSALYLCASSLAVEAFFGQGTRLTVV.

The V call is TRBV6-5, the J call TRBJ1-6; 10 bases agree with TRBD1. Trimming removed 5 bases from V and 10 bases from J; junction bases left unmatched: 5. Germline V CDR1 and CDR2: MNHEY, SVGAGI. The CDR3 is 14 residues long. In DNA, the CDR3 is TGTGCCAGCAGTCCGACAGGGGGCTTATCACCCCTCCACTTT. This gives the protein CASSPTGGLSPLHF.